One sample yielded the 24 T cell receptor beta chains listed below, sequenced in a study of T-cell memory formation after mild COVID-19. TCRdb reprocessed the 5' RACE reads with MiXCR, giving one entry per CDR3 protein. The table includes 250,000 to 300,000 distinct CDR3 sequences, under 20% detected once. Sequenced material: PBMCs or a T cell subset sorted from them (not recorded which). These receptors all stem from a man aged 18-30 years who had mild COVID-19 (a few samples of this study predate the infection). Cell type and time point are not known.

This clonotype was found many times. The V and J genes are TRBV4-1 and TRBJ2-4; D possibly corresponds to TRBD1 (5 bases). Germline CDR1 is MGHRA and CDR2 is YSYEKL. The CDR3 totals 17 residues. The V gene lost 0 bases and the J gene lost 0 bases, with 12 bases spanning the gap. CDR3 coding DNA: TGCGCCAGCAGCCAAGATCGGGCAGGGTTAGCCAAAAACATTCAGTACTTC. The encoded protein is CASSQDRAGLAKNIQYF.

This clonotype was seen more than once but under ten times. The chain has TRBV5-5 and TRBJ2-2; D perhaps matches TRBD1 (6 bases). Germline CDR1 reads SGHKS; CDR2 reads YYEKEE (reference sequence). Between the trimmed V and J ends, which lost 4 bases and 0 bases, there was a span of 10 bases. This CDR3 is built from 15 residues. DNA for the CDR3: TGTGCCAGCAGCCTGACAGGATCGAACACCGGGGAGCTGTTTTTT. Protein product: CASSLTGSNTGELFF.

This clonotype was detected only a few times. CDR3 protein: CASSPVGAGDYGYTF. The DNA of the CDR3 is TGTGCCAGCAGCCCCGTGGGGGCAGGGGACTATGGCTACACCTTC. This chain uses TRBV7-2 with TRBJ1-2, with D perhaps TRBD1 (6 bases). Germline CDR1 and CDR2: SGHTA and FQGNSA. This CDR3 is 15 amino acids long. Trimming pared 5 bases from V and 3 bases from J, leaving 16 bases between.

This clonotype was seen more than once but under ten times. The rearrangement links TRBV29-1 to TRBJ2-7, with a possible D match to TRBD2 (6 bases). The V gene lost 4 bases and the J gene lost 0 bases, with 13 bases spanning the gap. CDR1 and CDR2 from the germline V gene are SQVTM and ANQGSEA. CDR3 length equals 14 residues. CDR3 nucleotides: TGCAGCGTTGGGCCTCGGGGGTACTCCTACGAGCAGTACTTC. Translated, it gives CSVGPRGYSYEQYF.

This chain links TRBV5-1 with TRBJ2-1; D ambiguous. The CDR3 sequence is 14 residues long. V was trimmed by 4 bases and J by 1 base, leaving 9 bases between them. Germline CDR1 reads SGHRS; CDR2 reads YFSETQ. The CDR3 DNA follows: TGCGCCAGCAGCCTGTCGGATTCCTACAATGAGCAGTTCTTC. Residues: CASSLSDSYNEQFF.

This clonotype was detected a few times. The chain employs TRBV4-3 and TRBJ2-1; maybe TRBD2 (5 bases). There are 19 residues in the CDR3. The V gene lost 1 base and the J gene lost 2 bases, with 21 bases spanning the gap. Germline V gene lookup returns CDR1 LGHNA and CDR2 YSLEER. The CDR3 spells CASSQGRAFEGAPYNEQFF. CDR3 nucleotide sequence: TGCGCCAGCAGCCAAGGACGGGCCTTCGAGGGTGCCCCCTACAATGAGCAGTTCTTC.

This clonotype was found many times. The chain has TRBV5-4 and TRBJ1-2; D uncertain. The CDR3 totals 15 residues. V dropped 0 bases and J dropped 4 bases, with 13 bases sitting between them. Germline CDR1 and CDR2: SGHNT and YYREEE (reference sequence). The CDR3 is CASSLESSPSYGYTF. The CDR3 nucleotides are TGTGCCAGCAGCTTGGAGAGCAGCCCTTCCTATGGCTACACCTTC. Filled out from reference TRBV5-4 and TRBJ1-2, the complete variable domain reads ETGVTQSPTHLIKTRGQQVTLRCSSQSGHNTVSWYQQALGQGPQFIFQYYREEENGRGNFPPRFSGLQFPNYSSELNVNALELDDSALYLCASSLESSPSYGYTFGSGTRLTVV.

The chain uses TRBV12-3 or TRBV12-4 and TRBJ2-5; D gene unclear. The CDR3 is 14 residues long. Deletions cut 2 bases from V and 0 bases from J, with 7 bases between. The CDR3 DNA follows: TGTGCCAGCAGTTTACTGTCTCACCAAGAGACCCAGTACTTC. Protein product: CASSLLSHQETQYF.

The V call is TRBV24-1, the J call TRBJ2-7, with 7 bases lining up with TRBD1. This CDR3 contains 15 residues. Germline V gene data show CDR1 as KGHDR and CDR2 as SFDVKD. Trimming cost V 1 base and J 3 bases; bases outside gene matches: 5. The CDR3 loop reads CATSDFRGNLYEQYV. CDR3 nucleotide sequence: TGTGCCACCAGTGATTTCAGGGGGAATCTCTACGAGCAGTACGTC.

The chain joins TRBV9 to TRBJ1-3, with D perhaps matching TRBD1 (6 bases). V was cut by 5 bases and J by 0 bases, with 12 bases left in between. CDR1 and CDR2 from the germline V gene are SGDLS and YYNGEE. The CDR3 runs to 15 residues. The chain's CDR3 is CASSAGHNSGNTIYF. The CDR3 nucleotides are TGTGCCAGCAGTGCGGGACACAACTCTGGAAACACCATATATTTT.

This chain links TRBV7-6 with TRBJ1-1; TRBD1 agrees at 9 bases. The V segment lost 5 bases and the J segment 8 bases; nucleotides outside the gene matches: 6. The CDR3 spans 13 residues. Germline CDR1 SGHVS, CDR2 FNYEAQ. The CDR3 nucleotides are TGTGCCAGCAGCCGTACGGACAGGGGCGAAGCTTTCTTT. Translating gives CASSRTDRGEAFF.

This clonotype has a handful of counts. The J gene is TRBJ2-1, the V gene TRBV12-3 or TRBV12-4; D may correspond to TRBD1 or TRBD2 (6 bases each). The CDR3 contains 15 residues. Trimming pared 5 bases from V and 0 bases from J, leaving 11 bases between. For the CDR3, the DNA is TGTGCCAGCAGTCGGAGGGGGGCCTCCTACAATGAGCAGTTCTTC. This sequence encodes CASSRRGASYNEQFF.

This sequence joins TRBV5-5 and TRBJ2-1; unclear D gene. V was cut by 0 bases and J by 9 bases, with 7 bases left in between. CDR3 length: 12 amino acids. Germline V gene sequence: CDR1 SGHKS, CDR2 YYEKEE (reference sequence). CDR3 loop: CASSLDRGEQFF. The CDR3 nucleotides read TGTGCCAGCAGCTTGGATCGCGGTGAGCAGTTCTTC.

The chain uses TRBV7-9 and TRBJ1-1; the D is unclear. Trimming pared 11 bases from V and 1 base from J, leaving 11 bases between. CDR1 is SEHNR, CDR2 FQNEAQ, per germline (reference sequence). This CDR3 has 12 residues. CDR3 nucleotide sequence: TGTGCCCATAGTTTGGGGAACACTGAAGCTTTCTTT. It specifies CAHSLGNTEAFF.

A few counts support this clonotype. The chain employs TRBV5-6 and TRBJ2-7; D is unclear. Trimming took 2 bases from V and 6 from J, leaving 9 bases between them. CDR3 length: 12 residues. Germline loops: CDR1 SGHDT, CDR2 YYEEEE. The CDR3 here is CASSLARSEQYV. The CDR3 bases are TGTGCCAGCAGCTTAGCTCGGTCCGAGCAGTACGTC.

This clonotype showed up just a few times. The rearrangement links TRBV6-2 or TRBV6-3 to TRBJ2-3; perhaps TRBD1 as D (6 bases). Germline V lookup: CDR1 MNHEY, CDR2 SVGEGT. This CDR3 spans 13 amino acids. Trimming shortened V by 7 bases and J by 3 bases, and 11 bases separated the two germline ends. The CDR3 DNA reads TGTGCCAGCACCAACAGGGAGACAGATACGCAGTATTTT. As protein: CASTNRETDTQYF.

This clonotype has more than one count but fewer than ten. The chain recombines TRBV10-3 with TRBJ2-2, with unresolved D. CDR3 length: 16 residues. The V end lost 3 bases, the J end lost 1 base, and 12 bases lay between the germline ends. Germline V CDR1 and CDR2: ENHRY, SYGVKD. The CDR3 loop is CAISDPRKRNTGELFF. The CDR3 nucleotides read TGTGCCATCAGTGACCCGAGAAAGAGGAACACCGGGGAGCTGTTTTTT.

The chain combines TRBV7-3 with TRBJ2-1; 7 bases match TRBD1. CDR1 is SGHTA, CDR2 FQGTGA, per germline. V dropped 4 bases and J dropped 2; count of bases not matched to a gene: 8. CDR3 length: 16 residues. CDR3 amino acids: CASSSSTGDPYNEQFF. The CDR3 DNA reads TGTGCCAGCAGCTCAAGTACAGGGGACCCCTACAATGAGCAGTTCTTC.

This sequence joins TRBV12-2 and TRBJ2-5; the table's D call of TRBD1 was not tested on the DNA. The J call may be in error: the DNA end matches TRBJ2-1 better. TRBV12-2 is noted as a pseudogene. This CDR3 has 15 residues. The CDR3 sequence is CASRRATRFLPTQFF. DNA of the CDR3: TGTGCAAGTCGCCGGGCGACTCGCTTTTTACCGACCCAGTTCTTC.

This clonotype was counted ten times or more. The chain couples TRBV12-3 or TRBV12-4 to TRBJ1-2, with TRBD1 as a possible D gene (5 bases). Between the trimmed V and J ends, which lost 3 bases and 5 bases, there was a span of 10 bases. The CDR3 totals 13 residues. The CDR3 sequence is CASSFPGAYGYTF. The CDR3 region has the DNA TGTGCCAGCAGTTTCCCCGGGGCGTATGGCTACACCTTC.

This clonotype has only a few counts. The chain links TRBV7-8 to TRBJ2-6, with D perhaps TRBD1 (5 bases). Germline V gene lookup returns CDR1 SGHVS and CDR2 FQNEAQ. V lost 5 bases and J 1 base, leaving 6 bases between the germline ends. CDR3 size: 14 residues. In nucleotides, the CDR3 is TGTGCCAGCAGCCGACAGTCTGGGGCCAACGTCCTGACTTTC. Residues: CASSRQSGANVLTF.

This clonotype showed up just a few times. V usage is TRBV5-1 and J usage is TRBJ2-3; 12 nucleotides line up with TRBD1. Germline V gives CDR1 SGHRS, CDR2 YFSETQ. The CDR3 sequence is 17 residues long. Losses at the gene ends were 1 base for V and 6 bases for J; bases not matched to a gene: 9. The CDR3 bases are TGCGCCAGCAGCTTGTTGGGGGACAGGGGGCGAGTGGATACGCAGTATTTT. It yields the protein CASSLLGDRGRVDTQYF.

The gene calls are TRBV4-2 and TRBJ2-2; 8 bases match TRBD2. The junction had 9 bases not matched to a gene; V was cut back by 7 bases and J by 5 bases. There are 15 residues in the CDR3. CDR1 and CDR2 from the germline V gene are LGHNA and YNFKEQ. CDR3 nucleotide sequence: TGTGCCAGCAATACGGAGACTAGCGAAACCGGGGAGCTGTTTTTT. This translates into CASNTETSETGELFF.

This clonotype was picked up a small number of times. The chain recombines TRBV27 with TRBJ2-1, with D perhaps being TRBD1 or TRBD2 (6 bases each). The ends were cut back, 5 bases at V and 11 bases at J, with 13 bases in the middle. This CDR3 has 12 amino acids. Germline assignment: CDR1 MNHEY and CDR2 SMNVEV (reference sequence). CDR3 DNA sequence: TGTGCCAGCAGTGGCGTGGGGGGCAAGCAGTTCTTC. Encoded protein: CASSGVGGKQFF.